The TCR gamma chain under discussion was sequenced for a study of Vδ1+ human thymocytes. General study points: Highly polyclonal TRG and TRD repertoires with Gaussian CDR3 length distributions appeared in thymus.

Extracted RNA was reverse transcribed into cDNA. Multiplex PCR used pooled V-gene forward primers and a constant-region reverse primer to amplify CDR3s. TCRdb called clones anew from the multiplex PCR reads with CATT. The table shows tens of thousands of gamma-chain clones, with about 19% occurring only once. Worth noting for this clone: Its antigen is not identified.

This CDR3 has 16 residues. Looked up from germline, CDR1 is EGSNGY and CDR2 is YDSYNSKV. V shed 4 bases and J 4 bases; nucleotides not matched to a gene: 16. The chain employs TRGV2 and TRGJ1 or TRGJ2. The TCR sequence derives from a girl under three years old who had congenital heart surgery. The sample consisted of Vdelta1+ gamma-delta thymocytes from the thymus. Subset: FACS-sorted CD3+ TCRalphabeta- TCRVdelta1+ TCRVdelta2- thymocytes. The CDR3: CATWDGPGRGYYKKLF. CDR3 DNA sequence: TGTGCCACCTGGGATGGGCCTGGACGTGGGTATTATAAGAAACTCTTT.